This TCR beta chain originates from a study of radiotherapy plus CTLA-4 blockade in lung cancer. The J segment lost 6 bases and the V segment lost 7 bases, leaving 10 bases of the junction unmatched. Germline values: CDR1 MRHNA, CDR2 SNTAGT. The CDR3 is 16 amino acids. General study points: Peripheral blood showed expansion of tumor-derived TCR clones after radiotherapy and ipilimumab. Early clone dynamics of blood T cells, plus interferon-beta, reportedly predicted response best.

As to this clone: Antigen specificity is unknown.

Clones were sequenced by immunoSEQ multiplex PCR, and TCRdb holds only the in-frame ones, with some missing. The table records about 66,000 clones, about four fifths of them present only once. V is TRBV6-4 and J is TRBJ1-6; TRBD1 matches 9 bases. The sequence came from a human donor with non-small cell lung cancer who had a partial response to radiotherapy plus ipilimumab. Sequenced here: peripheral blood, sampled from a patient treated with radiotherapy plus ipilimumab. CDR3 in DNA: TGTGCCAGCATTAAAGGGACGGGACAGGGTAATTCACCCCTCCACTTT. Its translation is CASIKGTGQGNSPLHF.